What follows describes a single T cell receptor beta chain. Germline V gene data show CDR1 as SGHKS and CDR2 as YYEKEE (reference sequence). There are 17 residues in the CDR3. The V segment lost 1 base and the J segment 3 bases; nucleotides outside the gene matches: 7. Data came from immunoSEQ multiplex PCR; TCRdb stores just in-frame clones and leaves some out. The sample carries a few hundred thousand clones, roughly 90% recorded once. This sample is part of a study of blood T cell repertoires in COVID-19. V gene TRBV5-5 combines with J gene TRBJ1-4; 9 nucleotides agree with TRBD1. Source material: peripheral blood. This TCR was recovered from a man in his late teens or twenties with COVID-19, enrolled during active disease. CDR3 protein: CASSLSTGGLANEKLFF. The CDR3 region has the DNA TGTGCCAGCAGCTTGAGTACAGGGGGCCTAGCTAATGAAAAACTGTTTTTT.